This T cell receptor (beta chain) was sequenced for a study of blood T cells in healthy people across ages. About the study: Capture via template switching afforded approximately one barcoded beta molecule per two T cells.

The junction had 6 bases not matched to a gene; V was cut back by 2 bases and J by 11 bases. This CDR3 contains 13 residues. Germline V CDR1 and CDR2: SGHTA, FQGTGA. About this clonotype: Its cognate antigen is unknown.

Then a second PCR, running roughly 6 to 11 cycles, was carried out with a sample-barcoded 5' primer and a J-beta primer mix. Paired-end reads containing CDR3 totaled no fewer than 2.5 million for each sample. TCRdb redid the calling of the 5' RACE reads with MiXCR, one entry per CDR3 protein. The sample shows hundreds of thousands of distinct CDR3 sequences, 58% of them seen only once. Study-wide points: Naive and antigen-experienced cells could not be conclusively compared, given unsorted PBMCs.

This sequence was found in a man between 25 and 39 years old in good health. The sequenced sample was blood. The genes are TRBV7-3 and TRBJ2-1; 7 positions match TRBD2. CDR3 protein: CASSLGGDYKQFF. The CDR3 region has the DNA TGTGCCAGCAGCTTAGGGGGGGATTATAAGCAGTTCTTC.